Shown below are 27 T cell receptor beta chains from a single sample sequenced in a study of control samples from healthy donors and cancer patients. Sequencing was performed with immunoSEQ multiplex PCR; in TCRdb, only in-frame clones are kept and a portion is missing. The sample shows about 130,000 clones, approximately 92% of them seen only once. Sequenced: PBMCs. These receptors all come from an elderly man with head and neck cancer.

V is TRBV24-1 and J is TRBJ2-7; 8 bases line up with TRBD1. Per the germline V gene, CDR1 is KGHDR and CDR2 is SFDVKD. J lost 1 base, V lost 7 bases, and 5 bases had no gene match. CDR3 length: 14 residues. The DNA of the CDR3 is TGTGCCACCAGAGGACAGGGCAAGTCCTACGAGCAGTACTTC. It specifies CATRGQGKSYEQYF.

The chain uses TRBV16 and TRBJ2-5, with D possibly TRBD2 on 5 matching bases. The CDR3 loop spans 14 amino acids. The germline CDR1 and CDR2 sequences are KGHSY and FQNENV. Trimming pared 4 bases from V and 2 bases from J, leaving 11 bases between. The CDR3 here is CASSPRTPQETQYF. As DNA, the CDR3 is TGTGCCAGCAGCCCCCGGACTCCTCAAGAGACCCAGTACTTC.

The chain employs TRBV11-2 and TRBJ1-3; perhaps TRBD1 as D (5 bases). There are 14 residues in the CDR3. Germline assignment: CDR1 SGHAT and CDR2 FQNNGV. V lost 7 bases, J lost 4 bases, and 14 bases lay in between. CDR3 in amino acids: CASTLPRGGNTIYF. The CDR3 DNA reads as TGTGCCAGCACCCTACCAAGGGGAGGAAACACCATATATTTT.

V is TRBV9 and J is TRBJ2-6; maybe TRBD1 (6 bases). Germline V gives CDR1 SGDLS, CDR2 YYNGEE. CDR3 length: 17 amino acids. Trimming shortened V by 2 bases and J by 0 bases, and 12 bases separated the two germline ends. The DNA for the CDR3 is TGTGCCAGCAGCGTCTGGGACATCTTCTCTGGGGCCAACGTCCTGACTTTC. Its protein product is CASSVWDIFSGANVLTF.

The gene calls are TRBV27 and TRBJ2-1; the match to TRBD2 covers 14 bases. In germline, CDR1 is MNHEY, CDR2 SMNVEV (reference sequence). J lost 7 bases, V lost 0 bases, and 8 bases had no gene match. This CDR3 comprises 18 residues. The CDR3 is CASSLSPGTSGRANEQFF. As DNA, the CDR3 is TGTGCCAGCAGTTTATCTCCCGGGACTAGCGGGAGAGCGAATGAGCAGTTCTTC.

V usage is TRBV3-1 (or the pseudogene TRBV3-2) and J usage is TRBJ2-1; no clear D gene. Germline CDR1 is LGHDT and CDR2 is YNNKEL (reference sequence). V was trimmed by 1 base and J by 6 bases, leaving 13 bases between them. The CDR3 is 15 residues long. Here the CDR3 DNA reads TGTGCCAGCAGCCAAGCACCCGGCCCATTCAATGAGCAGTTCTTC. Its protein product is CASSQAPGPFNEQFF.

This chain connects TRBV6-5 to TRBJ1-1, with D maybe TRBD1 (5 bases). Per germline, CDR1 MNHEY and CDR2 SVGAGI. V was cut by 5 bases and J by 0 bases, with 7 bases left in between. The CDR3 length is 13 residues. The chain's CDR3 is CASSRGMNTEAFF. The CDR3 DNA is TGTGCCAGCAGTAGGGGAATGAACACTGAAGCTTTCTTT.

The chain combines TRBV7-8 with TRBJ2-7; 12 bases fit TRBD2. The junction had 10 bases not matched to a gene; V was cut back by 4 bases and J by 3 bases. CDR1 SGHVS and CDR2 FQNEAQ come from the germline V gene. The CDR3 has 17 residues. For the CDR3, the DNA is TGTGCCAGCAGCTCAAGGACTAGCGGGAAACCAAGCTACGAGCAGTACTTC. Residues: CASSSRTSGKPSYEQYF.

This rearrangement joins TRBV19 to TRBJ1-1; 9 bases agree with TRBD1. The CDR3 runs to 16 residues. Per germline, CDR1 LNHDA and CDR2 SQIVND (reference sequence). Unmatched junction bases numbered 13, after V lost 4 bases and J lost 7 bases. CDR3 sequence (DNA): TGTGCCAGTAGTACCGGGACAGGGCGACCCCCTCATGAAGCTTTCTTT. Its protein product is CASSTGTGRPPHEAFF.

This rearrangement joins TRBV6-5 to TRBJ2-2, with D tentatively TRBD1 or TRBD2 (5 bases each). V lost 8 bases, J lost 1 base, and 5 bases lay in between. Germline loops: CDR1 MNHEY, CDR2 SVGAGI. The CDR3 consists of 12 residues. CDR3 in DNA: TGTGCCAGCGGGGGGAACACCGGGGAGCTGTTTTTT. As protein: CASGGNTGELFF.

CDR3 protein: CASRQQGAGNTIYF. CDR3 coding DNA: TGTGCCAGCAGACAACAGGGGGCTGGAAACACCATATATTTT. The gene calls are TRBV7-2 and TRBJ1-3, with 8 positions matching TRBD1. V lost 6 bases and J lost 2; bases outside the gene matches: 3. This CDR3 comprises 14 residues. Germline CDR1 and CDR2: SGHTA and FQGNSA.

The count of this clone is one. The chain couples TRBV27 to TRBJ1-6; 7 positions agree with TRBD1. Germline assignment: CDR1 MNHEY and CDR2 SMNVEV (reference sequence). V lost 6 bases and J lost 10; bases outside the gene matches: 12. CDR3 length: 15 residues. The CDR3 reads CASRGRQGADSPLHF. For the CDR3, the DNA is TGTGCCAGCAGGGGGCGACAGGGTGCGGACTCACCCCTCCACTTT.

This clone was seen just once. The V gene is TRBV10-3, the J gene TRBJ1-2; 7 bases fit TRBD1. CDR1 is ENHRY, CDR2 SYGVKD, per germline. V trimming: 5 bases; J trimming: 4 bases; junction bases outside the gene matches: 10. The CDR3 runs to 15 residues. The CDR3 sequence: CAISIGQGVIYGYTF. The DNA for the CDR3 is TGTGCCATCAGTATCGGGCAGGGGGTAATCTATGGCTACACCTTC.

This chain uses TRBV30 with TRBJ2-7; TRBD2 aligns across 11 bases. The CDR3 is made up of 14 amino acids. With V trimmed by 4 bases and J by 4 bases, 6 bases remained unmatched. The V gene's germline CDR1 is GTSNPN and CDR2 SVGIG (reference sequence). DNA for the CDR3: TGTGCCTGGACCATAGCGGGGGGGCGGTACGAGCAGTACTTC. It codes for CAWTIAGGRYEQYF. The full variable domain, completed using reference TRBV30 and TRBJ2-7, is SQTIHQWPATLVQPVGSPLSLECTVEGTSNPNLYWYRQAAGRGLQLLFYSVGIGQISSEVPQNLSASRPQDRQFILSSKKLLLSDSGFYLCAWTIAGGRYEQYFGPGTRLTVT.

The CDR3 loop is CASGVETQYF. CDR3 sequence (DNA): TGTGCCAGCGGAGTAGAGACCCAGTACTTC. The V call is TRBV2, the J call TRBJ2-5; D is ambiguous. The CDR3 totals 10 residues. V was clipped by 8 bases and J by 4 bases, with 5 bases between them. From germline, CDR1 is SNHLY and CDR2 FYNNEI.

The rearrangement joins TRBV28 to TRBJ1-2, with 8 bases matching TRBD1. The CDR3 consists of 15 residues. V was pared by 4 bases and J by 4 bases, with 8 bases of the junction left unmatched. Germline CDR1 MDHEN, CDR2 SYDVKM. The CDR3 DNA sequence: TGTGCCAGCAGTTACCCCGGGACAGGAGGCTATGGCTACACCTTC. Protein product: CASSYPGTGGYGYTF.

Details on this clone: At the DNA level, this CDR3 is encoded by other sequences in the same sample as well. The chain couples TRBV5-1 to TRBJ2-1; 9 bases align to TRBD2. Per germline, CDR1 SGHRS and CDR2 YFSETQ. This CDR3 comprises 15 residues. V lost 0 bases to trimming and J lost 4 bases; unmatched junction nucleotides: 2. The CDR3 DNA is TGCGCCAGCAGCTTGGAGCTAGCGGGATACAATGAGCAGTTCTTC. Amino acids: CASSLELAGYNEQFF.

V usage is TRBV5-4 and J usage is TRBJ2-1; D unresolved. This CDR3 is built from 15 residues. CDR1 and CDR2 (germline): SGHNT, YYREEE (reference sequence). With 4 bases removed from V and 0 bases from J, the gap between germline ends came to 11 bases. The CDR3 protein is CASSTDESSYNEQFF. CDR3 sequence (DNA): TGTGCCAGCAGCACCGACGAGAGCTCCTACAATGAGCAGTTCTTC. Full variable domain (outside the CDR3, taken from reference TRBV5-4 and TRBJ2-1): ETGVTQSPTHLIKTRGQQVTLRCSSQSGHNTVSWYQQALGQGPQFIFQYYREEENGRGNFPPRFSGLQFPNYSSELNVNALELDDSALYLCASSTDESSYNEQFFGPGTRLTVL.

The genes are TRBV13 and TRBJ2-5, with D unclear. The CDR3 contains 15 residues. Per germline, CDR1 PRHDT and CDR2 FYEKMQ (reference sequence). V dropped 3 bases and J dropped 5 bases, with 16 bases sitting between them. CDR3 amino acids: CASSFMFGLGETQYF. CDR3 bases: TGTGCCAGCAGCTTCATGTTCGGTCTAGGGGAGACCCAGTACTTC.

This sequence joins TRBV5-1 and TRBJ1-6; D call uncertain. Deletions cut 5 bases from V and 4 bases from J, with 7 bases between. The CDR3 length is 13 residues. CDR1 and CDR2 from the germline V gene are SGHRS and YFSETQ. The CDR3 coding sequence is TGCGCCAGCAGTATCGGATATAATTCACCCCTCCACTTT. It is translated as CASSIGYNSPLHF.

The rearrangement links TRBV5-1 to TRBJ1-2; maybe TRBD1 (5 bases). V lost 4 bases to trimming and J lost 1 base, with 11 bases between them. This CDR3 is built from 14 residues. CDR1 is SGHRS and CDR2 is YFSETQ in the germline V gene. In DNA form, the CDR3 reads TGCGCCAGCAGCCCGGGACCCTTTAACTATGGCTACACCTTC. Encoded protein: CASSPGPFNYGYTF.

This chain links TRBV7-9 with TRBJ2-1; D may be TRBD2 (6 bases). The CDR3 covers 16 residues. Trimming stripped 6 bases from V and 5 bases from J, with 20 bases between. Germline V gives CDR1 SEHNR, CDR2 FQNEAQ (reference sequence). The CDR3 region has the DNA TGTGCCAGCAGACCTCCACTAGCTTACCGGCACAATGAGCAGTTCTTC. Its protein product is CASRPPLAYRHNEQFF.

The chain carries TRBV5-1 and TRBJ2-1; 8 positions agree with TRBD2. V trimming: 0 bases; J trimming: 12 bases; junction bases outside the gene matches: 2. The germline CDR1 and CDR2 sequences are SGHRS and YFSETQ. The CDR3 runs 12 residues. This CDR3 reads CASSLEGLGQFF. The DNA for the CDR3 is TGCGCCAGCAGCTTGGAGGGACTAGGGCAGTTCTTC.

The gene calls are TRBV30 and TRBJ1-1; a weak D match, TRBD1 (5 bases). The V and J ends lost 3 bases and 5 bases respectively, with 13 bases between them. This CDR3 has 13 amino acids. Looked up from germline, CDR1 is GTSNPN and CDR2 is SVGIG (reference sequence). CDR3 region: CAWSWLGGTEAFF. CDR3 coding DNA: TGTGCCTGGAGCTGGCTGGGGGGGACTGAAGCTTTCTTT.

The chain couples TRBV7-2 to TRBJ1-2; D is ambiguous. Germline V lookup: CDR1 SGHTA, CDR2 FQGNSA. The CDR3 is 12 residues long. V was cut by 5 bases and J by 13 bases, with 17 bases left in between. CDR3 in amino acids: CASSESRGASTF. The CDR3 nucleotides are TGTGCCAGCAGCGAGAGTCGGGGTGCCTCCACCTTC.

The chain has TRBV5-4 and TRBJ1-6; tentative D call: TRBD1 (5 bases). This CDR3 region has 15 residues. V was trimmed by 6 bases and J by 0 bases, leaving 10 bases between them. Germline lookup yields CDR1 SGHNT and CDR2 YYREEE (reference sequence). The CDR3 bases are TGTGCCAGCACCACGGGGGGCTCCTATAATTCACCCCTCCACTTT. Amino acid sequence: CASTTGGSYNSPLHF.

This clone was found a few times. The chain couples TRBV5-6 to TRBJ1-4, with a weak D call TRBD1 (6 bases). Germline lookup yields CDR1 SGHDT and CDR2 YYEEEE. There are 14 residues in the CDR3. Trimming took 4 bases from V and 5 from J, leaving 12 bases between them. The CDR3 DNA is TGTGCCAGCAGCCCTGGGACACGGAATGAAAAACTGTTTTTT. Residues: CASSPGTRNEKLFF.